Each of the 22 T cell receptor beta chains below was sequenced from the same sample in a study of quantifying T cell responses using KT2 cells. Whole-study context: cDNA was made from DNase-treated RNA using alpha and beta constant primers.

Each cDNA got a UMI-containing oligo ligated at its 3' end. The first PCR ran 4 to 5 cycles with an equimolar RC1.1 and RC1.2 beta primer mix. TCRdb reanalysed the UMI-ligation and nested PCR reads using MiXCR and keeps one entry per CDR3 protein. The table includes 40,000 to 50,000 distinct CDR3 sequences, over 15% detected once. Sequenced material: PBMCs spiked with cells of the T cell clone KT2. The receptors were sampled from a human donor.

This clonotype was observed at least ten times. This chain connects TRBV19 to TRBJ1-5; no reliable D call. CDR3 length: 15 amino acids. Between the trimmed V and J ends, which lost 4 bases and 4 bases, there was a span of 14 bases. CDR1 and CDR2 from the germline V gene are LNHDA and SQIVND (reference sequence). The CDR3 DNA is TGTGCCAGTAGTACCGTCACACGATCGAATCAGCCCCAGCATTTT. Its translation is CASSTVTRSNQPQHF.

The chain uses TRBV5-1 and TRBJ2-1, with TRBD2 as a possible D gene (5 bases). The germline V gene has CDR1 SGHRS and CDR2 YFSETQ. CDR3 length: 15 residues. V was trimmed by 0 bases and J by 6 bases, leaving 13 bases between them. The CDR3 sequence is CASSLEWAGRNEQFF. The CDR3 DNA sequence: TGCGCCAGCAGCTTGGAATGGGCGGGTCGCAATGAGCAGTTCTTC. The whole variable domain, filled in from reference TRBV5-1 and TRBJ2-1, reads KAGVTQTPRYLIKTRGQQVTLSCSPISGHRSVSWYQQTPGQGLQFLFEYFSETQRNKGNFPGRFSGRQFSNSRSEMNVSTLELGDSALYLCASSLEWAGRNEQFFGPGTRLTVL.

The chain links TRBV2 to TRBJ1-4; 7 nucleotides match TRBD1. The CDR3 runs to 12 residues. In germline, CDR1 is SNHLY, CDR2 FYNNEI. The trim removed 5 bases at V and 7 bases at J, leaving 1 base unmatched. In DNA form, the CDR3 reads TGTGCCAGCAGTCCAGGGGGTGAAAAACTGTTTTTT. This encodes CASSPGGEKLFF.

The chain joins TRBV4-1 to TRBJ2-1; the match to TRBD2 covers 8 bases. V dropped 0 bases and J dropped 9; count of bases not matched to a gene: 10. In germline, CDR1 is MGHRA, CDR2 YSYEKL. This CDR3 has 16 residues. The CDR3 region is CASSQEDGGANGEQFF. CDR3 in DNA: TGCGCCAGCAGCCAAGAGGACGGGGGGGCAAACGGTGAGCAGTTCTTC.

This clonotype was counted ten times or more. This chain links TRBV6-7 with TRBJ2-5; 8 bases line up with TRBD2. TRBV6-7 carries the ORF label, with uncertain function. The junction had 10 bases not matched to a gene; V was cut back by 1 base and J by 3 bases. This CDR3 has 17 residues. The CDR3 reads CASSYFLAGEPEETQYF. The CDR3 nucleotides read TGTGCCAGCAGTTACTTCCTAGCGGGCGAACCGGAAGAGACCCAGTACTTC.

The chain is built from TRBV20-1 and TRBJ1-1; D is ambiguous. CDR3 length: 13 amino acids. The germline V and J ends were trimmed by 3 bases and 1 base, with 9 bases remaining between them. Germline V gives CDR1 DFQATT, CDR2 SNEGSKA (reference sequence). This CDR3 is CSARFPPNTEAFF. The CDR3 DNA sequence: TGCAGTGCTAGGTTTCCGCCGAACACTGAAGCTTTCTTT.

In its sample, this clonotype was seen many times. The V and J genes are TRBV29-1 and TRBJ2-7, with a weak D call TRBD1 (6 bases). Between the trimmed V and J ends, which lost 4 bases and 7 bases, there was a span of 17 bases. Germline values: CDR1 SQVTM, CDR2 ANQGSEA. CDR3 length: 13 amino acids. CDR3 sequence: CSVVRQGIREQYF. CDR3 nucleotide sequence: TGCAGCGTTGTTCGGCAGGGGATTCGGGAGCAGTACTTC.

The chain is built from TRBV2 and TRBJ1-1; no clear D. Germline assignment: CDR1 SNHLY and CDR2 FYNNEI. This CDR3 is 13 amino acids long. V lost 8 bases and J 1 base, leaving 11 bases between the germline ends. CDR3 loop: CASQREENTEAFF. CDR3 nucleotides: TGTGCCAGCCAAAGGGAAGAGAACACTGAAGCTTTCTTT.

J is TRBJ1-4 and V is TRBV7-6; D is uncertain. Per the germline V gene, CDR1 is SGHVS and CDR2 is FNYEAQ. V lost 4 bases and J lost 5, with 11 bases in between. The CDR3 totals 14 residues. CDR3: CASSWKDGNEKLFF. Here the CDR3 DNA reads TGTGCCAGCAGCTGGAAGGACGGGAATGAAAAACTGTTTTTT.

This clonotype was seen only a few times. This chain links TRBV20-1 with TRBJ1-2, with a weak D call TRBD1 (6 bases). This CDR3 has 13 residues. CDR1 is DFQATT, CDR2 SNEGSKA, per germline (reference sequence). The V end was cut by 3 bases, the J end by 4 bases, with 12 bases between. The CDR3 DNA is TGCAGTGCTAGGGTCCAGGGGAGCTATGGCTACACCTTC. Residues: CSARVQGSYGYTF.

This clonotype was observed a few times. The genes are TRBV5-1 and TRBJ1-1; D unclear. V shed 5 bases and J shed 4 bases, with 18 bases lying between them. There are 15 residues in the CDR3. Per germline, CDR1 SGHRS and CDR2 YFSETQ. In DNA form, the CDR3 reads TGCGCCAGCAGGCCCGAACTTACAGTATTCACTGAAGCTTTCTTT. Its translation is CASRPELTVFTEAFF. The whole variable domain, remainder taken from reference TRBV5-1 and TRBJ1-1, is KAGVTQTPRYLIKTRGQQVTLSCSPISGHRSVSWYQQTPGQGLQFLFEYFSETQRNKGNFPGRFSGRQFSNSRSEMNVSTLELGDSALYLCASRPELTVFTEAFFGQGTRLTVV.

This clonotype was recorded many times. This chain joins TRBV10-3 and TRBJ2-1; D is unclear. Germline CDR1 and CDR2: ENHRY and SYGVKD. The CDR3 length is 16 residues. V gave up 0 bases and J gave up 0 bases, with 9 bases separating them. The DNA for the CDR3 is TGTGCCATCAGTGAGTCGGCAAGGAGCTCCTACAATGAGCAGTTCTTC. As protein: CAISESARSSYNEQFF.

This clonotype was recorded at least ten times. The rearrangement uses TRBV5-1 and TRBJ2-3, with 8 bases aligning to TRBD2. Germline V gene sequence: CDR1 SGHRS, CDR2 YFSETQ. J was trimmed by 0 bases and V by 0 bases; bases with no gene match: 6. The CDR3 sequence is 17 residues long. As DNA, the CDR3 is TGCGCCAGCAGCTTGGCTATAGCGGGACATAGCACAGATACGCAGTATTTT. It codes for CASSLAIAGHSTDTQYF.

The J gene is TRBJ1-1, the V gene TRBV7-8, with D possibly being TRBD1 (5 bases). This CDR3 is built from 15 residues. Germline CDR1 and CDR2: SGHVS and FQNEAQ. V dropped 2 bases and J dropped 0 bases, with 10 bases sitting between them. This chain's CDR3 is CASSLKRGMNTEAFF. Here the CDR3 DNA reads TGTGCCAGCAGCTTAAAGAGGGGCATGAACACTGAAGCTTTCTTT.

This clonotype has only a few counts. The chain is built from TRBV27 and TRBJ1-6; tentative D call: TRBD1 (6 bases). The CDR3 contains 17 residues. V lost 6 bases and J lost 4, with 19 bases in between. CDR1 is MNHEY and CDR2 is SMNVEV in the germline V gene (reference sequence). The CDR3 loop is CASRSDLWGTYNSPLHF. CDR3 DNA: TGTGCCAGCAGGAGCGATCTGTGGGGGACATATAATTCACCCCTCCACTTT.

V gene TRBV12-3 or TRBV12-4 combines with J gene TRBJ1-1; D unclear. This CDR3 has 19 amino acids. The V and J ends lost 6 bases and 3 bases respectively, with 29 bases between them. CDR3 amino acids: CASSLPGEWWVHHDTEAFF. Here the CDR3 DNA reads TGTGCCAGCAGCCTGCCGGGTGAGTGGTGGGTTCACCATGACACTGAAGCTTTCTTT.

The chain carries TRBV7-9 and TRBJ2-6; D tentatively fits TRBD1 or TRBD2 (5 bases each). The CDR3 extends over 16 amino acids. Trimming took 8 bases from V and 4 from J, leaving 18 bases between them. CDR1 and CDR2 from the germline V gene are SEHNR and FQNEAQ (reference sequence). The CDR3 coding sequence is TGTGCCAGCGGGGGTCGAGTCAGTCCAGGGGCCAACGTCCTGACTTTC. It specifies CASGGRVSPGANVLTF.

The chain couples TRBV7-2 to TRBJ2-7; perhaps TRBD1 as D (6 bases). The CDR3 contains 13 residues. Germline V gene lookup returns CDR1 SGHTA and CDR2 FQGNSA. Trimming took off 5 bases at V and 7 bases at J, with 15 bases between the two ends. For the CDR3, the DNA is TGTGCCAGCAGCCTCGTCTTAACAGGGGAGCAGTACTTC. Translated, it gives CASSLVLTGEQYF.

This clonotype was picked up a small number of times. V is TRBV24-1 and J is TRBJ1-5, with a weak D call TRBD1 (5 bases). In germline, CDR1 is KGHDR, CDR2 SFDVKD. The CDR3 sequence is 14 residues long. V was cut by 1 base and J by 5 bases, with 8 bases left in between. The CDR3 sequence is CATSDLRGDQPQHF. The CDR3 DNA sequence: TGTGCCACCAGTGATTTAAGGGGTGATCAGCCCCAGCATTTT.

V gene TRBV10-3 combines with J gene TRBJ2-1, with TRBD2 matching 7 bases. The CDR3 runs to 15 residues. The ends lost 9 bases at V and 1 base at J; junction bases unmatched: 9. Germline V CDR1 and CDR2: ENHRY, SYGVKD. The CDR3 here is CAIALAESSYNEQFF. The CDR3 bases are TGTGCCATTGCCCTAGCGGAATCGTCCTACAATGAGCAGTTCTTC.

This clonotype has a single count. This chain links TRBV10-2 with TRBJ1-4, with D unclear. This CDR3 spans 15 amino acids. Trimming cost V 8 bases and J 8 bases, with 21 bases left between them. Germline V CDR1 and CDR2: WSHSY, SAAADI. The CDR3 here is CASSEVGSLGEKLFF. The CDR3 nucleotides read TGCGCCAGCTCCGAAGTTGGTTCTTTAGGGGAAAAACTGTTTTTT.

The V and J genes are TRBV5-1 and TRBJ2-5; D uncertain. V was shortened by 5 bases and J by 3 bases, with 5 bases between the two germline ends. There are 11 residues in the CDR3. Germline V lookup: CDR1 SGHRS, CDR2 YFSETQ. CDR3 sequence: CASRHEETQYF. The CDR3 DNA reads TGCGCCAGCAGGCATGAAGAGACCCAGTACTTC.